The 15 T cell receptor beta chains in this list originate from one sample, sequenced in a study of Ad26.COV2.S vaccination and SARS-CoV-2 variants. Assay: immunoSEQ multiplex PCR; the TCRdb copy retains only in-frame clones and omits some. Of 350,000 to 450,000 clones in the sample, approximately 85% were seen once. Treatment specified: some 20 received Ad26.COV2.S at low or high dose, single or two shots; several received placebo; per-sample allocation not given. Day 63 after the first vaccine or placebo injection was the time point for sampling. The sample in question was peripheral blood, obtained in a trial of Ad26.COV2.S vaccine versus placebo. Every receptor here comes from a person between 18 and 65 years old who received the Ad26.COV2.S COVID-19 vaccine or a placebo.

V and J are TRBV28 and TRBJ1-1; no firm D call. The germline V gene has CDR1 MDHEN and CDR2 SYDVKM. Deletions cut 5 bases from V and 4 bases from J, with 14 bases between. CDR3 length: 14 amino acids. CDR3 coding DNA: TGTGCCAGCAGTAGGCGCCGGGTGGGCACTGAAGCTTTCTTT. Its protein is CASSRRRVGTEAFF.

Here the CDR3 reads CATSSRLEETQYF. The CDR3 nucleotides read TGTGCCACCAGCAGTCGGCTGGAAGAGACCCAGTACTTC. The chain carries TRBV15 and TRBJ2-5; D unclear. This CDR3 region has 13 residues. V was shortened by 3 bases and J by 3 bases, with 8 bases between the two germline ends. The germline CDR1 and CDR2 sequences are LNHNV and YYDKDF (reference sequence).

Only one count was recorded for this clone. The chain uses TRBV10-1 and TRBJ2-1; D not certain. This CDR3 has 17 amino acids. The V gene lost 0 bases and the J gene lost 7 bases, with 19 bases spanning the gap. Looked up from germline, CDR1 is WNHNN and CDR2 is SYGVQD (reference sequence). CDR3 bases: TGCGCCAGCAGTGAGTCCCGGCTCCTAATAAACCTTAATGAGCAGTTCTTC. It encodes CASSESRLLINLNEQFF.

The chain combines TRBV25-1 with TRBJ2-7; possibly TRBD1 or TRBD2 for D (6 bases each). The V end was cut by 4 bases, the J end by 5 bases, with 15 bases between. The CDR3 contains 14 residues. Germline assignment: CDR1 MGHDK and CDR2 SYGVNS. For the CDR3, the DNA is TGTGCCAGCAGTGGGCCCTGGGGGGCCGACGAGCAGTACTTC. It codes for CASSGPWGADEQYF.

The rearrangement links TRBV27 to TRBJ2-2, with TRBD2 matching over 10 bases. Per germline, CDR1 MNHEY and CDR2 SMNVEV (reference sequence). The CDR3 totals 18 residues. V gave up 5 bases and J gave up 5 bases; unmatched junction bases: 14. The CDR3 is CASSIPTRAGGRTGELFF. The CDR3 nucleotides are TGTGCCAGCAGTATCCCGACCCGAGCGGGGGGGAGAACCGGGGAGCTGTTTTTT.

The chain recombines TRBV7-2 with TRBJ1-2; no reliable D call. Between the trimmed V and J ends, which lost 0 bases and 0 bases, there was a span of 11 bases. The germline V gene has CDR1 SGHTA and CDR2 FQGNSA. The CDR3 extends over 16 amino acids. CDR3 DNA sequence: TGTGCCAGCAGCTTAGCCGGAGGGAGAGCTAACTATGGCTACACCTTC. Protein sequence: CASSLAGGRANYGYTF.

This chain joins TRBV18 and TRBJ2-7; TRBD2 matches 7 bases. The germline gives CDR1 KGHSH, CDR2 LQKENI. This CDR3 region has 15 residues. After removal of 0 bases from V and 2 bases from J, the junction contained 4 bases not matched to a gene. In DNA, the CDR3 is TGTGCCAGCTCACCACCGCGACTAGCCCCCTACGAGCAGTACTTC. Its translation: CASSPPRLAPYEQYF. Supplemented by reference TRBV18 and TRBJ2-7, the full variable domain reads NAGVMQNPRHLVRRRGQEARLRCSPMKGHSHVYWYRQLPEEGLKFMVYLQKENIIDESGMPKERFSAEFPKEGPSILRIQQVVRGDSAAYFCASSPPRLAPYEQYFGPGTRLTVT.

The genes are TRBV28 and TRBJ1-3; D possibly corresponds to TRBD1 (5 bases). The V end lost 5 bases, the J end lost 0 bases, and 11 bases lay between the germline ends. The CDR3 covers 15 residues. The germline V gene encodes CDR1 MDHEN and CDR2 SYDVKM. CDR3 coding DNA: TGTGCCAGCAGTAAGGGGCCTGACTCTGGAAACACCATATATTTT. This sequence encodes CASSKGPDSGNTIYF.

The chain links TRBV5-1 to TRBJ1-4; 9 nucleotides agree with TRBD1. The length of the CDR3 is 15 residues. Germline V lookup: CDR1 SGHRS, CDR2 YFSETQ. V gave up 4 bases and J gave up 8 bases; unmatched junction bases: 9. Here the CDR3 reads CASSVRGQGGEKLFF. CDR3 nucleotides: TGCGCCAGCAGCGTGCGGGGACAGGGAGGCGAAAAACTGTTTTTT.

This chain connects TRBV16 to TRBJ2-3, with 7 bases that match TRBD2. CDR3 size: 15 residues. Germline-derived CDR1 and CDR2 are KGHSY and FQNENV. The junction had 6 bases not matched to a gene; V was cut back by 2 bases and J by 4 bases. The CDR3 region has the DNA TGTGCCAGCAGCCAAGGGAGGGCCGACGCAGATACGCAGTATTTT. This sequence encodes CASSQGRADADTQYF.

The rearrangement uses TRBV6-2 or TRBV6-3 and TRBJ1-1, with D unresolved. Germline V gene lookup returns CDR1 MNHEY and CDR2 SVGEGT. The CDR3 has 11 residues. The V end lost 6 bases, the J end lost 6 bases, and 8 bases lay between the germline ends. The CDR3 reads CASSRTAEAFF. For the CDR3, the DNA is TGTGCCAGCAGCAGAACCGCTGAAGCTTTCTTT.

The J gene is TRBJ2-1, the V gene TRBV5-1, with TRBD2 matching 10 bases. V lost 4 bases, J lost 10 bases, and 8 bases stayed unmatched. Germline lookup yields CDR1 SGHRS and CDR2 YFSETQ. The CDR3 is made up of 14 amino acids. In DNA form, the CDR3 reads TGCGCCAGCAGCGACTTAGCGGGAGGCGGCGAGCAGTTCTTC. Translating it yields CASSDLAGGGEQFF.

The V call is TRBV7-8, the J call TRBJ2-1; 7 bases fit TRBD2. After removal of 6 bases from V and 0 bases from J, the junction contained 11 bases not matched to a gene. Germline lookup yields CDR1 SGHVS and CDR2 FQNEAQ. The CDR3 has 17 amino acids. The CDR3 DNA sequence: TGTGCCAGCAGGCCCCTTGTTTCGGGGGGCTCCTACAATGAGCAGTTCTTC. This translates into CASRPLVSGGSYNEQFF.

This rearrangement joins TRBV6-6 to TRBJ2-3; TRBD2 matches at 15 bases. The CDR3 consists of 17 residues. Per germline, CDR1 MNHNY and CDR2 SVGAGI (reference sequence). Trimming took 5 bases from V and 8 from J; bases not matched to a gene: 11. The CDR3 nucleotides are TGTGCCAGCAGTCTAAGGACTAGCGGGGGGGCTCCATCTACGCAGTATTTT. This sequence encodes CASSLRTSGGAPSTQYF.

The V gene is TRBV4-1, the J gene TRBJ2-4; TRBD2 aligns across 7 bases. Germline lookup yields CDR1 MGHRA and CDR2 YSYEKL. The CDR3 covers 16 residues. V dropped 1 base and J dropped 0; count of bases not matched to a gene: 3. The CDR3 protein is CASSQGAGLAKNIQYF. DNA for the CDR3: TGCGCCAGCAGCCAAGGAGCGGGACTAGCCAAAAACATTCAGTACTTC.